This T cell receptor beta chain was found in a study of blood T cell repertoires in COVID-19. Background on the study: COVID-19 samples collected from the United States, Italy and Spain covered acute and convalescent phases. In each case, the material was cDNA or gDNA derived from T cells, B-cell-depleted T cells, or PBMCs.

The V segment lost 4 bases and the J segment 8 bases; nucleotides outside the gene matches: 8. There are 13 residues in the CDR3. Germline-derived CDR1 and CDR2 are SGHRS and YFSETQ. How the authors handled the data: Estimation of nucleated cell counts relied on the amplification of reference gene primers. The assay was immunoSEQ multiplex PCR, and TCRdb's table has in-frame clones only and misses some. The DNA was the basis for D and trimming; V, J and clone size are from that table. The repertoire consists of roughly 670,000 clones, with more than 80% occurring once and the leading ten covering about 0.24%.

V is TRBV5-1 and J is TRBJ1-1, with TRBD1 identical over 7 bases. This receptor was obtained from a woman between 18 and 29 years old with acute or convalescent COVID-19. Sequencing was performed on peripheral blood. The CDR3 coding sequence is TGCGCCAGCAGCGGATCCCGGGACAGCGAAGCTTTCTTT. This codes for CASSGSRDSEAFF.